This T cell receptor (beta chain) originates from a study of T cell changes during pregnancy in multiple sclerosis. The repertoire was sequenced with immunoSEQ multiplex PCR; TCRdb's copy has only in-frame clones and lacks some. The sample lists approximately 50,000 clones, 92% occurring once. CDR1 is MNHEY, CDR2 SVGAGI, per germline. Unmatched junction bases numbered 8, after V lost 10 bases and J lost 2 bases. The CDR3 is 14 amino acids. Sequencing was performed on CD4+ T cells from peripheral blood mononuclear cells, taken in the third trimester of pregnancy. This receptor was taken from a female donor with multiple sclerosis, enrolled in a pregnancy study. This chain connects TRBV6-5 to TRBJ1-5; 7 nucleotides align to TRBD1. The CDR3 is CATRAGGGNQPQHF. CDR3 coding DNA: TGTGCCACCAGGGCAGGGGGAGGCAATCAGCCCCAGCATTTT.